This TCR beta chain was recovered during a study of shared clonotypes between healthy human individuals. Data came from immunoSEQ multiplex PCR; TCRdb stores just in-frame clones and leaves some out. The sample holds around 2,000,000 clones, roughly 96% seen once. This receptor was taken from a man in his late teens or twenties in good health. The sequencing input was naive CD4+ T cells sorted from blood. Specified subset: CD45RA+ positively selected.

The CDR3 DNA reads TGTGCCAGCAGCCCCCGGAGTGGGCGGGGGGCGGTCCCCTACAATGAGCAGTTCTTC. This translates into CASSPRSGRGAVPYNEQFF. The V call is TRBV5-4, the J call TRBJ2-1, with 8 bases aligning to TRBD2. The V and J ends lost 4 bases and 2 bases, in that order; junction bases with no gene match: 17. The CDR3 extends over 19 amino acids. Germline V gene data show CDR1 as SGHNT and CDR2 as YYREEE (reference sequence).